This T cell receptor beta chain was sequenced for a study of blood T cell repertoires in COVID-19. Study as a whole: Collection of acute and convalescent COVID-19 samples took place in the United States, Italy and Spain. Sample material is recorded as cDNA or gDNA derived from T cells, B-cell-depleted T cells, or PBMCs.

This CDR3 is 14 amino acids long. The germline V gene encodes CDR1 SGHTA and CDR2 FQGTGA. J was trimmed by 2 bases and V by 8 bases; bases with no gene match: 6. Source study methods: Estimated nucleated cell counts came from reference gene primer amplification. Clones were sequenced by immunoSEQ multiplex PCR, and TCRdb holds only the in-frame ones, with some missing. Clone size and the V and J calls come from that table; the DNA yielded D and trimming. The sample holds 140,000 to 150,000 clones, about 86% seen once. The clonotype was recovered from a woman aged 50 to 65 with active or convalescent COVID-19. The material sequenced was peripheral blood. V usage is TRBV7-3 and J usage is TRBJ1-5, with 7 bases fitting TRBD1. Written as DNA, the CDR3 is TGTGCCAGCGAAACAGGGGTTGGCAATCAGCCCCAGCATTTT. Its protein product is CASETGVGNQPQHF.